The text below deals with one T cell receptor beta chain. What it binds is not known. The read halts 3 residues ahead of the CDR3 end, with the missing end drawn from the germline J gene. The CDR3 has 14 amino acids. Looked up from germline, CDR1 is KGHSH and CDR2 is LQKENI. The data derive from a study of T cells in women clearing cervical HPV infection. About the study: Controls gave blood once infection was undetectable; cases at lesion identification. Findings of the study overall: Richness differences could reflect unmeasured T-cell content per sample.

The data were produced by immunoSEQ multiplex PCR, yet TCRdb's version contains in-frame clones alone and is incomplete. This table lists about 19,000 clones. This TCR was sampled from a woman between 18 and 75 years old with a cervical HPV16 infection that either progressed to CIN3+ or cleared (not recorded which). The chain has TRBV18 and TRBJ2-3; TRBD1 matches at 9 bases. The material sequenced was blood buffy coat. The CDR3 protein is CASSPTGGNQPQYF. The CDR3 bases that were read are TGTGCCAGCTCACCCACAGGGGGCAATCAGCCG. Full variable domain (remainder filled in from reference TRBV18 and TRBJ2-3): NAGVMQNPRHLVRRRGQEARLRCSPMKGHSHVYWYRQLPEEGLKFMVYLQKENIIDESGMPKERFSAEFPKEGPSILRIQQVVRGDSAAYFCASSPTGGNQPQYFGPGTRLTVL.